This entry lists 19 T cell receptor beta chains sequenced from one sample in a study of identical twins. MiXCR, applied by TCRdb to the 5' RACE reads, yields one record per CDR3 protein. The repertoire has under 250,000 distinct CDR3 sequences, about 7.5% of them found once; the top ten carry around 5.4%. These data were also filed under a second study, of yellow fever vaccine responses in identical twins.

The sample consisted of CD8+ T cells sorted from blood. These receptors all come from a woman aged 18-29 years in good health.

The CDR3 nucleotides are TGTGCCAGCATCTCAAGTGCCCTCTCCTACAATGAGCAGTTCTTC. It translates to CASISSALSYNEQFF. The chain recombines TRBV27 with TRBJ2-1; D remains ambiguous. The CDR3 consists of 15 residues. Germline V gene data show CDR1 as MNHEY and CDR2 as SMNVEV (reference sequence). Trimming left V 7 bases short and J 0 bases short, with 13 bases between.

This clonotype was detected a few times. The CDR3 sequence: CASSFSYRGITDTQYF. The CDR3 DNA sequence: TGTGCCAGCAGTTTTAGTTACAGGGGAATCACAGATACGCAGTATTTT. This chain joins TRBV28 and TRBJ2-3; 7 bases agree with TRBD1. Germline assignment: CDR1 MDHEN and CDR2 SYDVKM. This CDR3 contains 16 residues. J gave up 2 bases and V 3 bases, and 8 bases lay outside the gene matches.

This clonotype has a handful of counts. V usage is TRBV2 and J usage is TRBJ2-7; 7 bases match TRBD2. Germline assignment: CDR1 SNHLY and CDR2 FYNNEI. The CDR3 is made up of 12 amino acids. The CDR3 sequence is CALLASTYEQYF. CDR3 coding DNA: TGTGCTCTACTAGCGTCAACCTACGAGCAGTACTTC.

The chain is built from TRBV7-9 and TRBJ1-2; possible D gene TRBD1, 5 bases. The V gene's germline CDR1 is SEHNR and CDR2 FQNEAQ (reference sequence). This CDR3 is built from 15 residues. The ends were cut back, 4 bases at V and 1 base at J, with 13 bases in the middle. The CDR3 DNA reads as TGTGCCAGCAGCTCATCGGGACTTAGTAACTATGGCTACACCTTC. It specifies CASSSSGLSNYGYTF.

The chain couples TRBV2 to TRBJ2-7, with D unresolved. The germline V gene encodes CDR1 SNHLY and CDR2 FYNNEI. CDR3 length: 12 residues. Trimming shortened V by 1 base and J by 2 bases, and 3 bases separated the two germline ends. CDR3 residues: CASSEEAYEQYV. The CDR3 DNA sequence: TGTGCCAGCAGTGAAGAGGCCTACGAGCAGTACGTC.

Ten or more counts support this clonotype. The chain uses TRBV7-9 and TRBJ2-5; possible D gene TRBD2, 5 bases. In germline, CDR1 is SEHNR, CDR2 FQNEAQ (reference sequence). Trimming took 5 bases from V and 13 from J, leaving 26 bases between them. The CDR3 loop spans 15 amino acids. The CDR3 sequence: CASSPMDGLSRVGYF. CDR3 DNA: TGTGCCAGCAGCCCCATGGACGGACTGAGTAGGGTCGGGTACTTC.

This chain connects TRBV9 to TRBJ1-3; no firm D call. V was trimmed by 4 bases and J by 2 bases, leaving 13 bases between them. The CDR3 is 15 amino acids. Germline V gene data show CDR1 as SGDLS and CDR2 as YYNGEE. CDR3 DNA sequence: TGTGCCAGCAGCCCCGTGGGGAATCCTGGAAACACCATATATTTT. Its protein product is CASSPVGNPGNTIYF.

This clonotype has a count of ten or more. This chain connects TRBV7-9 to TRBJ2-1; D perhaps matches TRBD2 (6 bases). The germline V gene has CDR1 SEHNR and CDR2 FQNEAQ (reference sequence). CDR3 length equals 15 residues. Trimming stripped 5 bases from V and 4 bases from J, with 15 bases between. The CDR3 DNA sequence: TGTGCCAGCAGCGCCCCTGCGGGGAGGTACAATGAGCAGTTCTTC. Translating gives CASSAPAGRYNEQFF.

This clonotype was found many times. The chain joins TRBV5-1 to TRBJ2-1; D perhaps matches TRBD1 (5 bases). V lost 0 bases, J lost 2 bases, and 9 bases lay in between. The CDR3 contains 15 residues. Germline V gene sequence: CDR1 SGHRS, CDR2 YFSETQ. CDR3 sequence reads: CASSLVGAAYNEQFF. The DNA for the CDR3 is TGCGCCAGCAGCTTGGTAGGGGCCGCCTACAATGAGCAGTTCTTC.

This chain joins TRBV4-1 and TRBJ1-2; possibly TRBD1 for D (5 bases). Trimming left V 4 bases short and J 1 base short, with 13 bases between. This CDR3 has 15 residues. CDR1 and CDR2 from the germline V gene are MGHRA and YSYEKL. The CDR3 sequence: CASSPLLGDNYGYTF. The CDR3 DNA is TGCGCCAGCAGCCCCCTGCTAGGGGATAACTATGGCTACACCTTC.

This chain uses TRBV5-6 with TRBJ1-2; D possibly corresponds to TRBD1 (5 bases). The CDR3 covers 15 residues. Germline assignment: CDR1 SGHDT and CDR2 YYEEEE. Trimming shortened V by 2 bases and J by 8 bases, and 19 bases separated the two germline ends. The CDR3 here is CASSFFQGALEGYTF. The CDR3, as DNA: TGTGCCAGCAGCTTTTTCCAAGGGGCATTAGAAGGCTACACCTTC.

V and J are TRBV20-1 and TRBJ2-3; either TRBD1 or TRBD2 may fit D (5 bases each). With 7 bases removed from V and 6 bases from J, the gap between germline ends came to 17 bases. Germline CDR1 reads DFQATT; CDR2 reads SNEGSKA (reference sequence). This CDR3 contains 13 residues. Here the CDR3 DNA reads TGCAGTGGCCCGGACGGGGCACACGATACGCAGTATTTT. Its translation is CSGPDGAHDTQYF.

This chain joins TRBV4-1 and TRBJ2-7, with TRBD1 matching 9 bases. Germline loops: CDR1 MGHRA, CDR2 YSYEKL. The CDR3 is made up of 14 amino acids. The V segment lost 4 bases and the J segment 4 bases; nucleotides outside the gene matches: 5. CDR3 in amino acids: CASSPPGTGYEQYF. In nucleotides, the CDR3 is TGCGCCAGCAGCCCTCCCGGGACAGGGTACGAGCAGTACTTC.

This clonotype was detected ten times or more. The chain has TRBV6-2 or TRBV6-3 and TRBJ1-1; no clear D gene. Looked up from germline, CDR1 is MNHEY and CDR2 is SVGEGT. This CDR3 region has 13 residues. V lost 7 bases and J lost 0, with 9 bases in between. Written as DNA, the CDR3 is TGTGCCAGCATTCCCGGGATGAACACTGAAGCTTTCTTT. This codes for CASIPGMNTEAFF.

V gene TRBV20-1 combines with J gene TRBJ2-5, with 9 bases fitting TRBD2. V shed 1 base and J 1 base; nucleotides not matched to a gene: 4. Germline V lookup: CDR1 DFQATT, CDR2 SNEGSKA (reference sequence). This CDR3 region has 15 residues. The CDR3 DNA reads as TGCAGTGCTAGAGGACTAGCGGCCCCCCAAGAGACCCAGTACTTC. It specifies CSARGLAAPQETQYF.

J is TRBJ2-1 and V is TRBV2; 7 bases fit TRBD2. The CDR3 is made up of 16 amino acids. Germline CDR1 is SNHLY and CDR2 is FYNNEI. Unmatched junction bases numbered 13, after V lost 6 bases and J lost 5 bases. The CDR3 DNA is TGTGCCAGCAGAGACCCCGCTAGCGGACAAAACAATGAGCAGTTCTTC. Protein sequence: CASRDPASGQNNEQFF.

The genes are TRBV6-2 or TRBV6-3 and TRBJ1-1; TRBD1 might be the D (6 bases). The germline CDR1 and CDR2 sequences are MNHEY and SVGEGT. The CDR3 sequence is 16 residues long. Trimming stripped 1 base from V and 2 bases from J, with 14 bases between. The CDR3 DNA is TGTGCCAGCAGTTACTTGGGAACAGGGCCAAACACTGAAGCTTTCTTT. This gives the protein CASSYLGTGPNTEAFF.

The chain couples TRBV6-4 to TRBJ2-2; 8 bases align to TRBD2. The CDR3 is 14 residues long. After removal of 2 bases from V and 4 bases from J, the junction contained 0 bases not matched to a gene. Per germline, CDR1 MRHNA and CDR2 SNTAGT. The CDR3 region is CASSDGTSTGELFF. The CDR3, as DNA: TGTGCCAGCAGTGACGGGACTAGCACCGGGGAGCTGTTTTTT.

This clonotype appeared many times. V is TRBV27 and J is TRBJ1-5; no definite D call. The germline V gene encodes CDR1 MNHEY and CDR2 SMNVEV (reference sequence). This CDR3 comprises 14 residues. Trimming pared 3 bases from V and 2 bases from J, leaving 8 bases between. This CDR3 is CASSFFGGNQPQHF. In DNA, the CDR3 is TGTGCCAGCAGTTTTTTCGGGGGCAATCAGCCCCAGCATTTT.